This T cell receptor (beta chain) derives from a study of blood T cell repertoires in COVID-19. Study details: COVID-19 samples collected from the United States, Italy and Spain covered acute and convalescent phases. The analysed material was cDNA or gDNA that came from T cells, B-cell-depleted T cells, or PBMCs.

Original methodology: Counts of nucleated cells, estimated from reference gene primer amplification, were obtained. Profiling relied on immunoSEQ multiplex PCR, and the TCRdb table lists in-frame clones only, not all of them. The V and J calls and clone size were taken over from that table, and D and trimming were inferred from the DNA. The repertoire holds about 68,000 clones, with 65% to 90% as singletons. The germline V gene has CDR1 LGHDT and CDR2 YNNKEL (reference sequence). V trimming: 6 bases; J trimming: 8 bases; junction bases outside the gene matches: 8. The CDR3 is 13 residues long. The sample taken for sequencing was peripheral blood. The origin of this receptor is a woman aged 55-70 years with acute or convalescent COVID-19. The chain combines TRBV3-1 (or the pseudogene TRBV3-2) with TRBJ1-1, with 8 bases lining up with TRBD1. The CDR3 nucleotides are TGTGCCAGCAGTCGAAATCGACAGGGGGAAGCTTTCTTT. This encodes CASSRNRQGEAFF.